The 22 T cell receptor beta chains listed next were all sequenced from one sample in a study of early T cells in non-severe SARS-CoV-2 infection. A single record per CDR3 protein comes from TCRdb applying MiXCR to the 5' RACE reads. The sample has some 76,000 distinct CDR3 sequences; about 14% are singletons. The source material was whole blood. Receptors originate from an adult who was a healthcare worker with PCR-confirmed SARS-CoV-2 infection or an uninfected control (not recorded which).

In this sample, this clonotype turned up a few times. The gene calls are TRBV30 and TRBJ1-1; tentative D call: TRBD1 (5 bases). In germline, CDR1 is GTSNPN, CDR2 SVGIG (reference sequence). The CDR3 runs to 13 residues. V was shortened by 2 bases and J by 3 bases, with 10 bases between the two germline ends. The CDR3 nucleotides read TGTGCCTGGAGTTCGGGGACTGACACTGAAGCTTTCTTT. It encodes CAWSSGTDTEAFF. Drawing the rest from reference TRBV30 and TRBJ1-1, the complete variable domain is SQTIHQWPATLVQPVGSPLSLECTVEGTSNPNLYWYRQAAGRGLQLLFYSVGIGQISSEVPQNLSASRPQDRQFILSSKKLLLSDSGFYLCAWSSGTDTEAFFGQGTRLTVV.

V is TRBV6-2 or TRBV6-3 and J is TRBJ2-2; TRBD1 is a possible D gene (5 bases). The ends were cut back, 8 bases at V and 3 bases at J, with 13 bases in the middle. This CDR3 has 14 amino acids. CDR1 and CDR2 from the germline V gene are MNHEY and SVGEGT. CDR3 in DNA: TGTGCCAGCCGAAGGGCAGGGCACACCGGGGAGCTGTTTTTT. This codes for CASRRAGHTGELFF.

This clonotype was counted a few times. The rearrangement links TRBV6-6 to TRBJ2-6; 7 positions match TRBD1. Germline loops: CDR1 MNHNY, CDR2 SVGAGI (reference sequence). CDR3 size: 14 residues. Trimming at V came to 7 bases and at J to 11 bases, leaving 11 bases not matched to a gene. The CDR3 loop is CASNIRDRSDVLTF. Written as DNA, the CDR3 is TGTGCCAGCAACATCCGGGACAGATCCGACGTCCTGACTTTC.

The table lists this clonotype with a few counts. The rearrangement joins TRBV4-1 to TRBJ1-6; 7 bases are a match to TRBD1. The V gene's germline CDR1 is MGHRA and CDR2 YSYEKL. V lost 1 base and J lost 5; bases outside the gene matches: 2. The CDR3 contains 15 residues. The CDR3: CASSQVGTDNSPLHF. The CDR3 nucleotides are TGCGCCAGCAGCCAAGTGGGGACAGATAATTCACCCCTCCACTTT.

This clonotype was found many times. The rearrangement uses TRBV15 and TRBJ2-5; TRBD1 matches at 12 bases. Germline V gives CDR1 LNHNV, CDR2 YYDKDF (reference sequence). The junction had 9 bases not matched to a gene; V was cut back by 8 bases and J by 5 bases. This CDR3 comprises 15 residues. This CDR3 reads CATGTGGKSKETQYF. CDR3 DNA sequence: TGTGCCACCGGGACAGGGGGCAAGAGCAAGGAGACCCAGTACTTC.

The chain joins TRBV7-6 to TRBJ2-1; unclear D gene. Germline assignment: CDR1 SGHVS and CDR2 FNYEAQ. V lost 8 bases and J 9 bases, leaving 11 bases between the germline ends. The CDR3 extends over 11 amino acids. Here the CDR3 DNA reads TGTGCCAGCGAATATTTAGGTGAGCAGTTCTTC. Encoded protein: CASEYLGEQFF.

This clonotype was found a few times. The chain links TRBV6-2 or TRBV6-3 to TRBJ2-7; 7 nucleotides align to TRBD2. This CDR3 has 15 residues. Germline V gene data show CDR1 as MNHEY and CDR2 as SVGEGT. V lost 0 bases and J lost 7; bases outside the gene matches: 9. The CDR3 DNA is TGTGCCAGCAGTTACTCGCCTCGTGGGAGGGGAGAGCAGTACTTC. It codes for CASSYSPRGRGEQYF.

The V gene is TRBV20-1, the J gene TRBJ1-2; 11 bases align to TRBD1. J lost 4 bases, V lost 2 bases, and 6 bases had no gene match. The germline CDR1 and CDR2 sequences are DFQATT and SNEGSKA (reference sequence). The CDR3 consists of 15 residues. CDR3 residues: CSARTPGQGVYGYTF. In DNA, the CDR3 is TGCAGTGCTAGAACGCCGGGACAGGGGGTCTATGGCTACACCTTC.

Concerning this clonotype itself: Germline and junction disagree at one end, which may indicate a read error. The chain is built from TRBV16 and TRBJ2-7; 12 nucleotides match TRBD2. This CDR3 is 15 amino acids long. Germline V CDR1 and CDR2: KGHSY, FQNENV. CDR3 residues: CASSLLAGGSFEQYF. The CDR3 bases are TGTGCCAGCAGCCTACTAGCGGGAGGTTCCTTCGAGCAGTACTTC.

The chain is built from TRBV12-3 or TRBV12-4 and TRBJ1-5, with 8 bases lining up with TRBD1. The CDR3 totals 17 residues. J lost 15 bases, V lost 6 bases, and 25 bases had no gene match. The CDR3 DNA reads TGTGCCAGCAGCCCTAGGGGCAGGGGGCAATCAGGGTCGGCGCCGCATTTT. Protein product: CASSPRGRGQSGSAPHF.

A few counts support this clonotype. Here the CDR3 reads CASSRIYNEQFF. DNA for the CDR3: TGTGCCAGCAGTCGGATTTACAATGAGCAGTTCTTC. The rearrangement joins TRBV6-2 or TRBV6-3 to TRBJ2-1; the D is unclear. The germline CDR1 and CDR2 sequences are MNHEY and SVGEGT. Between the trimmed V and J ends, which lost 5 bases and 4 bases, there was a span of 6 bases. The CDR3 has 12 amino acids.

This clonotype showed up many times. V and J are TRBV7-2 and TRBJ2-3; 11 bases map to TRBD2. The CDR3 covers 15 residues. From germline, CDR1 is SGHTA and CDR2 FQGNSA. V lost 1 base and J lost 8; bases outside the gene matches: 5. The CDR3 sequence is CASSLEGTSGATQYF. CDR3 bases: TGTGCCAGCAGCTTAGAGGGGACTAGCGGAGCTACGCAGTATTTT.

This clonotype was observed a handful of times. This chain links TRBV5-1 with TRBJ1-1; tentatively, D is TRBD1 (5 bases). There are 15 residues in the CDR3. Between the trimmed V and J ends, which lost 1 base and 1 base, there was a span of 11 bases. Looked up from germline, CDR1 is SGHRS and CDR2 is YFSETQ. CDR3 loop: CASSLWGAENTEAFF. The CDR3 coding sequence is TGCGCCAGCAGCTTGTGGGGCGCGGAGAACACTGAAGCTTTCTTT.

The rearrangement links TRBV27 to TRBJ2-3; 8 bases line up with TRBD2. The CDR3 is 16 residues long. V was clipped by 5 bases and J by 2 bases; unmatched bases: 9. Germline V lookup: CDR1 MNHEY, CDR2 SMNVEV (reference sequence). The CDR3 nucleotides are TGTGCCAGCAGTCCCAAAGTAGCGGGATTCACAGATACGCAGTATTTT. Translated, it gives CASSPKVAGFTDTQYF.

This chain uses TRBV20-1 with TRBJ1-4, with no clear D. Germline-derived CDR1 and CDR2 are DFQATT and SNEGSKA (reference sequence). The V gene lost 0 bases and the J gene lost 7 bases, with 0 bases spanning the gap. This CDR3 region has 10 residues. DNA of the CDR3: TGCAGTGCTAGAGATGAAAAACTGTTTTTT. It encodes CSARDEKLFF.

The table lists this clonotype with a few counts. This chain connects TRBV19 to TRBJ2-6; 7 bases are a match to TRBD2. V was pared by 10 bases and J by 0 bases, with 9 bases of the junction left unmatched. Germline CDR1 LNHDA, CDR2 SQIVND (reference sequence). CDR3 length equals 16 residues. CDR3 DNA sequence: TGTGCCACTCTCTCGTCGGGGGGCTCTGGGGCCAACGTCCTGACTTTC. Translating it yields CATLSSGGSGANVLTF.

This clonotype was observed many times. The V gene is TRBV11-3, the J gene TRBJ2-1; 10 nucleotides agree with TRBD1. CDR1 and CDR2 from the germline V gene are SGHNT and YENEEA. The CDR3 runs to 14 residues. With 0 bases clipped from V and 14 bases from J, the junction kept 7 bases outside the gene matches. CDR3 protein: CASSLEGTGVREFF. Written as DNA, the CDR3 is TGTGCCAGCAGCTTAGAAGGGACAGGGGTACGTGAGTTCTTC.

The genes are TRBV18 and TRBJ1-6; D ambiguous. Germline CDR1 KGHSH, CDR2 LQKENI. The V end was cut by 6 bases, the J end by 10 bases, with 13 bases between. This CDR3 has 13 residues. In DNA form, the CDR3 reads TGTGCCAGCTCGCTAGGATCGGGATCACCCCTCCACTTT. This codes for CASSLGSGSPLHF. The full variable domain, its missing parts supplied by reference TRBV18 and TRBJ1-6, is NAGVMQNPRHLVRRRGQEARLRCSPMKGHSHVYWYRQLPEEGLKFMVYLQKENIIDESGMPKERFSAEFPKEGPSILRIQQVVRGDSAAYFCASSLGSGSPLHFGNGTRLTVT.

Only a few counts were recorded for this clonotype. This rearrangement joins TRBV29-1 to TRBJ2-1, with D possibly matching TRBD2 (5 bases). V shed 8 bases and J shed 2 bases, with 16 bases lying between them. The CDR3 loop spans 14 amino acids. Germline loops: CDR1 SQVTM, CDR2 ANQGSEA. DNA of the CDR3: TGCAGCCACATTGGTGGGAGAGCCTACAATGAGCAGTTCTTC. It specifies CSHIGGRAYNEQFF.

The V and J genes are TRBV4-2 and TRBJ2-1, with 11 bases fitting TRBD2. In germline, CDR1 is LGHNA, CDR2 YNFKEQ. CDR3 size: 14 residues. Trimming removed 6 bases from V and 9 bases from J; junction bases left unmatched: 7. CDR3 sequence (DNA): TGTGCCAGCAGTCACATAGCGGGAGGGCGTGAGCAGTTCTTC. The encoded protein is CASSHIAGGREQFF.

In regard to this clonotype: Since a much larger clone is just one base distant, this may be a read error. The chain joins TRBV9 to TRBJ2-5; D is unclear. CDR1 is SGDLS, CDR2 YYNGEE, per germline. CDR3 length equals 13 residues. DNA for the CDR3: TGTGTCAGCAGCGTAGAAGGGATAGAGACCCAGTACTTC. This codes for CVSSVEGIETQYF.

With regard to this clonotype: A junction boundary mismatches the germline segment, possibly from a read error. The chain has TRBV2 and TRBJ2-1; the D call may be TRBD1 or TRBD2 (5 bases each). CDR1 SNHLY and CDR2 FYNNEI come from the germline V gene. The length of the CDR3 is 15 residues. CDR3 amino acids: CASSQYGGPYIEQFF. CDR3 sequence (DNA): TGTGCCAGCAGTCAGTATGGGGGACCATACATTGAGCAGTTCTTC.